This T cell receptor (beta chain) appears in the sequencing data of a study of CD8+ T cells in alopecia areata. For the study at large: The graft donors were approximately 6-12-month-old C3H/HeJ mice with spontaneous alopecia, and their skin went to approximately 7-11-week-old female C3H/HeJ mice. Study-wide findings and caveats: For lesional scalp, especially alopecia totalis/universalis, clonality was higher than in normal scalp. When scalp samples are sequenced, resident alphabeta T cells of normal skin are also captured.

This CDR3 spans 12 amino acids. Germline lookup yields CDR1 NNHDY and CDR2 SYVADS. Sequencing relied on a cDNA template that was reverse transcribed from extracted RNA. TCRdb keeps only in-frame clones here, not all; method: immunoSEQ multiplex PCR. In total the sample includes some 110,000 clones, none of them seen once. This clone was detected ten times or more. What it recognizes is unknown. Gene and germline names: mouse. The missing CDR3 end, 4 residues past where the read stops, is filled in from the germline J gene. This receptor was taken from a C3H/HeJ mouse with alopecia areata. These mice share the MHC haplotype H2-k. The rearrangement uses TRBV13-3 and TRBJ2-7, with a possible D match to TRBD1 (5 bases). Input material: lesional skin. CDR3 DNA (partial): TGTGCCAGCAGCGCGACAGCTTAT. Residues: CASSATAY. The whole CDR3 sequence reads CASSATAYEQYF.